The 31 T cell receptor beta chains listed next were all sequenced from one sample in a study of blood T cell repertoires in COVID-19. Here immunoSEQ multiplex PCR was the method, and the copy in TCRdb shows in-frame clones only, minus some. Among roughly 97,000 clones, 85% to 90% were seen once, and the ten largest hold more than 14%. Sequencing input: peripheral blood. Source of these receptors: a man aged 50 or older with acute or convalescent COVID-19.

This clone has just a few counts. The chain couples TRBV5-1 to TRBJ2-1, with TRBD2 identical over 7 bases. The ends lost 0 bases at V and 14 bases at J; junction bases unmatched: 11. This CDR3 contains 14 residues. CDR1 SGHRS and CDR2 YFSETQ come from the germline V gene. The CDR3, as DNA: TGCGCCAGCAGCTTGGGGGGAGGGGCTGCGGAGGAGTTCTTC. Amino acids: CASSLGGGAAEEFF.

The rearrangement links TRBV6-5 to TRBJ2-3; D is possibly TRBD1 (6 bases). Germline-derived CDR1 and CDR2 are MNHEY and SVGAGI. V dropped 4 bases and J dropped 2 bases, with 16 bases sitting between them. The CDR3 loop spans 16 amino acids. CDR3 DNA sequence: TGTGCCAGCAGTTTCCAGACAGGTGCCAACACAGATACGCAGTATTTT. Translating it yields CASSFQTGANTDTQYF.

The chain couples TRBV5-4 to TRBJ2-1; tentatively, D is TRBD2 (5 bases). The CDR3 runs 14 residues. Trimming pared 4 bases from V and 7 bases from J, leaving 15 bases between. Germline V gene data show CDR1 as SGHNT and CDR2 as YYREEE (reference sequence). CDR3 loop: CASSEGPTGNEQFF. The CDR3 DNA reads TGTGCCAGCAGCGAGGGCCCTACGGGGAATGAGCAGTTCTTC.

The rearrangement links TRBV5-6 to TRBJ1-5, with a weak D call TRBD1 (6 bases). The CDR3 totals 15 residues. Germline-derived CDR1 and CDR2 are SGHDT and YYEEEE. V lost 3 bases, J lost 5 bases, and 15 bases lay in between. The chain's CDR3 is CASSSLRGGYQPQHF. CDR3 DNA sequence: TGTGCCAGCAGCTCTCTCAGGGGAGGGTATCAGCCCCAGCATTTT.

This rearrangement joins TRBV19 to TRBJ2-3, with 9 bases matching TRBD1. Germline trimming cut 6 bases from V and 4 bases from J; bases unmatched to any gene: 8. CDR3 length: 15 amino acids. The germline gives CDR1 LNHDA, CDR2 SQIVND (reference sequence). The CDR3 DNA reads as TGTGCCAGTAGCCGCCGGGACAGGGAGCCAGATACGCAGTATTTT. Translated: CASSRRDREPDTQYF.

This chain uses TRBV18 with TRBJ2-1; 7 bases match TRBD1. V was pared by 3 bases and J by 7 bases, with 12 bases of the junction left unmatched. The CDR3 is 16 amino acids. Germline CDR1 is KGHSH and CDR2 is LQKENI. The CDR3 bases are TGTGCCAGCTCACCGAGCCCCTTGACAGGGCTAAATGAGCAGTTCTTC. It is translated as CASSPSPLTGLNEQFF.

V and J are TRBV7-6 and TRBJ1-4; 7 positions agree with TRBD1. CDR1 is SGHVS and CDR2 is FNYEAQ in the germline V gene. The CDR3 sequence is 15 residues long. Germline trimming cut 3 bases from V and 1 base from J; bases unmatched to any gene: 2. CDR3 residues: CASSFPGGTNEKLFF. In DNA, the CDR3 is TGTGCCAGCAGCTTCCCAGGGGGAACTAATGAAAAACTGTTTTTT.

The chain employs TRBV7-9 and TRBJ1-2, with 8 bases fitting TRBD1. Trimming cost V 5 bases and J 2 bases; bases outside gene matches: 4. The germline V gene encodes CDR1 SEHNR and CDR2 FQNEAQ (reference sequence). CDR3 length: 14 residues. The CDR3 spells CASSRGQGNYGYTF. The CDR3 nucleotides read TGTGCCAGCAGCAGAGGACAGGGCAACTATGGCTACACCTTC.

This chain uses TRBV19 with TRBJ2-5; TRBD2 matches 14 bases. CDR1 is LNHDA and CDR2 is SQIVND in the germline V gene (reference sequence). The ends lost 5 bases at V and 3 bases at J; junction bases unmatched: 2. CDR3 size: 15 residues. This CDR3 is CASSVGLAGEETQYF. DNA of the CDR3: TGTGCCAGTAGTGTGGGACTAGCGGGAGAAGAGACCCAGTACTTC.

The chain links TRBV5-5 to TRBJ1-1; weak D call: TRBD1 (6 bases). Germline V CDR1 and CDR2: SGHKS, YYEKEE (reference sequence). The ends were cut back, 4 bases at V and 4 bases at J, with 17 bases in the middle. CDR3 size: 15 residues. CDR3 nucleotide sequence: TGTGCCAGCAGCGTTTTACAGGGTTGGGGCACTGAAGCTTTCTTT. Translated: CASSVLQGWGTEAFF.

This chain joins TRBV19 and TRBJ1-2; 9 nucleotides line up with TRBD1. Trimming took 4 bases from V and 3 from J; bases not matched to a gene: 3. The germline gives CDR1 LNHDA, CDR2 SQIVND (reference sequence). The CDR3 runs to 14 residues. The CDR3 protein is CASSRGQGHYGYTF. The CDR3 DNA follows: TGTGCCAGTAGTAGGGGACAGGGTCACTATGGCTACACCTTC.

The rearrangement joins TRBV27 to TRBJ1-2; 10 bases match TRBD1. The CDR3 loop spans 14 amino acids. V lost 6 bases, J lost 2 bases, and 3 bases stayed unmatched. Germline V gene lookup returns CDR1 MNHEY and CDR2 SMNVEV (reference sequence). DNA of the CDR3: TGTGCCAGCAGACCGGGACAGGGGAACTATGGCTACACCTTC. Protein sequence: CASRPGQGNYGYTF.

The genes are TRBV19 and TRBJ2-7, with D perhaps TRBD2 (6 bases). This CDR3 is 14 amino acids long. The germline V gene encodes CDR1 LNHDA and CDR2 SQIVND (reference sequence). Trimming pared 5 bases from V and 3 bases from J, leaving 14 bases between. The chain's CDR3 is CASSYGGKGYEQYF. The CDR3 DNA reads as TGTGCCAGTAGTTATGGAGGGAAGGGCTACGAGCAGTACTTC. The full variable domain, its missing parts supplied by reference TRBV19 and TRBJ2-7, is DGGITQSPKYLFRKEGQNVTLSCEQNLNHDAMYWYRQDPGQGLRLIYYSQIVNDFQKGDIAEGYSVSREKKESFPLTVTSAQKNPTAFYLCASSYGGKGYEQYFGPGTRLTVT.

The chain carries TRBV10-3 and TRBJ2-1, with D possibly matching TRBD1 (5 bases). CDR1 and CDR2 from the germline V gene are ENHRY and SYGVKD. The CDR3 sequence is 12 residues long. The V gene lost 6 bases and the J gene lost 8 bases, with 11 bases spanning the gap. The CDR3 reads CAIRPGQHEQFF. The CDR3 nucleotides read TGTGCCATCAGACCAGGGCAGCATGAGCAGTTCTTC.

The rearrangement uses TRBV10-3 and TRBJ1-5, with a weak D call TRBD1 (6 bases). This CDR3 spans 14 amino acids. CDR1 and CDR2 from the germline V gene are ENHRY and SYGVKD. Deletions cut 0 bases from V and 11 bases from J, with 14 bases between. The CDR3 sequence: CAISESREGGAQHF. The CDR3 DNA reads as TGTGCCATCAGTGAGTCCAGGGAGGGGGGAGCCCAGCATTTT.

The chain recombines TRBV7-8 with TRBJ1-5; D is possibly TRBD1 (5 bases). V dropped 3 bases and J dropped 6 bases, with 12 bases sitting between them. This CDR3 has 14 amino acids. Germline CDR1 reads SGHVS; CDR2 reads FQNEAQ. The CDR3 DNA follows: TGTGCCAGCAGCTTGTGGGGGGGTACTCAGCCCCAGCATTTT. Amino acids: CASSLWGGTQPQHF. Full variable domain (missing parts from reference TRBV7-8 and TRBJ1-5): GAGVSQSPRYKVAKRGQDVALRCDPISGHVSLFWYQQALGQGPEFLTYFQNEAQLDKSGLPSDRFFAERPEGSVSTLKIQRTQQEDSAVYLCASSLWGGTQPQHFGDGTRLSIL.

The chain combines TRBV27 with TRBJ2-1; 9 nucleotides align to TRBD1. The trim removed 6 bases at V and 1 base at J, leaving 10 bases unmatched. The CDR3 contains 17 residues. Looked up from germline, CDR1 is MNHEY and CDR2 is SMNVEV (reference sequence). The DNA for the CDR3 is TGTGCCAGCAGCCCACCCCCCGGACAGGGGTCCTACAATGAGCAGTTCTTC. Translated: CASSPPPGQGSYNEQFF.

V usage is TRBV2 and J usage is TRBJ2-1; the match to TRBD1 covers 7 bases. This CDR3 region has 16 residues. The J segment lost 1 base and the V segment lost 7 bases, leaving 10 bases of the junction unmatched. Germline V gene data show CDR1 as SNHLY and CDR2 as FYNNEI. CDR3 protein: CASNSFRGRSYNEQFF. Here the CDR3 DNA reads TGTGCCAGCAATTCGTTTAGGGGGCGATCCTACAATGAGCAGTTCTTC.

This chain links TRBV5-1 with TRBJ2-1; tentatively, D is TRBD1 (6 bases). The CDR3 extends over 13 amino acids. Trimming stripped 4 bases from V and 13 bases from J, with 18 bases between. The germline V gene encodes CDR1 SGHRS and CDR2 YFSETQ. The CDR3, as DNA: TGCGCCAGCAGCCCACAACCGACAGGAACCCAGTTCTTC. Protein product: CASSPQPTGTQFF. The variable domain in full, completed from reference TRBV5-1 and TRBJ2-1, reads KAGVTQTPRYLIKTRGQQVTLSCSPISGHRSVSWYQQTPGQGLQFLFEYFSETQRNKGNFPGRFSGRQFSNSRSEMNVSTLELGDSALYLCASSPQPTGTQFFGPGTRLTVL.

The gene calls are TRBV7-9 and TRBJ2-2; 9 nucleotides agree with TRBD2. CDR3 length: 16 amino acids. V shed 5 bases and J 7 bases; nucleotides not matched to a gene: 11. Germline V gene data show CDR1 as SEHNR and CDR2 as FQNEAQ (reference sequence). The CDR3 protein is CASSAGGAGGGGELFF. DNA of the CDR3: TGTGCCAGCAGCGCCGGTGGAGCGGGAGGAGGCGGGGAGCTGTTTTTT.

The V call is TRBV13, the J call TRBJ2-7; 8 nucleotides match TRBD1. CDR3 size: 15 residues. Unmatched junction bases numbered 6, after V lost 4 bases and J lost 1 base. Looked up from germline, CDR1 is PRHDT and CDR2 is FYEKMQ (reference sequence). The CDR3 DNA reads TGTGCCAGCAGCTCCTCCGGGACAGGATCCTACGAGCAGTACTTC. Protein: CASSSSGTGSYEQYF.

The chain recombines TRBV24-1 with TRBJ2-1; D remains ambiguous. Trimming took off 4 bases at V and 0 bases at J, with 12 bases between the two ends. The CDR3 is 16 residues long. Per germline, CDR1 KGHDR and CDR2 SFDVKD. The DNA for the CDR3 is TGTGCCACCAGTGACGCGGTCCCGAGCTCCTACAATGAGCAGTTCTTC. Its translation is CATSDAVPSSYNEQFF.

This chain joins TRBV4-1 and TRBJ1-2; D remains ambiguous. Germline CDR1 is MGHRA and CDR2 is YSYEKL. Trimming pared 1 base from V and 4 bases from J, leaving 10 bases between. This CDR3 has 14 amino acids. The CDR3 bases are TGCGCCAGCAGCCAAGTGCCGGGTGGCTATGGCTACACCTTC. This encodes CASSQVPGGYGYTF.

CDR3 sequence: CASSQVDRTNYGYTF. DNA for the CDR3: TGTGCCAGCAGCCAAGTTGACAGGACAAACTATGGCTACACCTTC. The chain combines TRBV4-2 with TRBJ1-2; tentatively, D is TRBD1 (6 bases). CDR3 length equals 15 residues. V gave up 1 base and J gave up 2 bases, with 11 bases separating them. Germline V gene sequence: CDR1 LGHNA, CDR2 YNFKEQ.

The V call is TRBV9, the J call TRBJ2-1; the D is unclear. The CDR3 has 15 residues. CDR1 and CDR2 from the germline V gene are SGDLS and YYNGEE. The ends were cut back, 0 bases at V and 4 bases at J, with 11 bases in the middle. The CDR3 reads CASSVGLVGYNEQFF. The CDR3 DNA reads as TGTGCCAGCAGCGTAGGGCTAGTCGGGTACAATGAGCAGTTCTTC.

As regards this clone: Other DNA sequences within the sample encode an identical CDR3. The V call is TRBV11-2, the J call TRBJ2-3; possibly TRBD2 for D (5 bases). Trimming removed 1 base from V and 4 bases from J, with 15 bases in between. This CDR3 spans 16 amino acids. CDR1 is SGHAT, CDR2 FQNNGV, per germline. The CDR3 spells CASSLGVGGRADTQYF. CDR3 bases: TGTGCCAGCAGCTTAGGAGTAGGAGGAAGGGCAGATACGCAGTATTTT.

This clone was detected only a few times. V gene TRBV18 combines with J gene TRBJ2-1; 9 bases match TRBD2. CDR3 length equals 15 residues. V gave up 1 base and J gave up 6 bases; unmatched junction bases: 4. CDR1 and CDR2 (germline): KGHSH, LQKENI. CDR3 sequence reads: CASSPRREGLNEQFF. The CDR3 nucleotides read TGTGCCAGCTCACCACGGCGGGAGGGCCTCAATGAGCAGTTCTTC.

CDR3: CASSRQDLGYTEAFF. The CDR3 DNA follows: TGTGCCAGCAGCAGACAGGACTTGGGGTACACTGAAGCTTTCTTT. V and J are TRBV3-1 (or the pseudogene TRBV3-2) and TRBJ1-1; a weak D match, TRBD1 (6 bases). The V end was cut by 5 bases, the J end by 3 bases, with 16 bases between. CDR1 is LGHDT, CDR2 YNNKEL, per germline (reference sequence). This CDR3 contains 15 residues.

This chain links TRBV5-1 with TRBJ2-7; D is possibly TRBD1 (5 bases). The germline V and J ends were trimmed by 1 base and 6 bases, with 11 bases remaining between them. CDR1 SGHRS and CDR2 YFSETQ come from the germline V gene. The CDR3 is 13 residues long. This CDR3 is CASSLIWGSEQYF. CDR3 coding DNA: TGCGCCAGCAGCTTGATTTGGGGCTCCGAGCAGTACTTC.

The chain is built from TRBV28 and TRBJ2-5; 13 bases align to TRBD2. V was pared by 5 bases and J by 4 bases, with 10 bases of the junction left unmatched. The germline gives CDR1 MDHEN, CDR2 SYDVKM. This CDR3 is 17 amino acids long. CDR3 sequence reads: CASSPPGLAGRGETQYF. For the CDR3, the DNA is TGTGCCAGCAGTCCTCCGGGACTAGCGGGGAGGGGAGAGACCCAGTACTTC.

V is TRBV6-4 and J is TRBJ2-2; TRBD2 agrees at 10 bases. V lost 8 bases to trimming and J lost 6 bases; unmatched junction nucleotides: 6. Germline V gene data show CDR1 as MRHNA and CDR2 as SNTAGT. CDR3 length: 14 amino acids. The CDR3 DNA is TGTGCCAGCTCGGGGCTAGCGGGAGCCGGGGAGCTGTTTTTT. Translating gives CASSGLAGAGELFF.